The clone carrying this T cell receptor (beta chain) was recorded many times. The antigen remains unidentified. Full-length variable regions came from constant-region reverse primers plus semi-nested Nested Universal Primer A PCR. One entry per CDR3 protein results from TCRdb running MiXCR on the 5' RACE reads. This sample has around 52,000 distinct CDR3 sequences, with roughly 30% found just once. This CDR3 is 15 amino acids long. Germline V CDR1 and CDR2: MDHEN, SYDVKM. The junction had 9 bases not matched to a gene; V was cut back by 1 base and J by 7 bases. General study results and limits: Tumor Tregs overlapped most with tumor, then blood, naive CD4+ cells.

Source material: tumor-infiltrating memory CD4+ T cells sorted from the breast tumor. Subset described: memory CD4+ T cells, CD4+CD45RO+CD25-. The V gene is TRBV28, the J gene TRBJ2-7; TRBD2 agrees at 8 bases. The source of this sequence is a female donor with breast cancer. This CDR3 is CASSLSGRAEREQYF. As DNA, the CDR3 is TGTGCCAGCAGTTTATCCGGGAGGGCCGAGAGGGAGCAGTACTTC.